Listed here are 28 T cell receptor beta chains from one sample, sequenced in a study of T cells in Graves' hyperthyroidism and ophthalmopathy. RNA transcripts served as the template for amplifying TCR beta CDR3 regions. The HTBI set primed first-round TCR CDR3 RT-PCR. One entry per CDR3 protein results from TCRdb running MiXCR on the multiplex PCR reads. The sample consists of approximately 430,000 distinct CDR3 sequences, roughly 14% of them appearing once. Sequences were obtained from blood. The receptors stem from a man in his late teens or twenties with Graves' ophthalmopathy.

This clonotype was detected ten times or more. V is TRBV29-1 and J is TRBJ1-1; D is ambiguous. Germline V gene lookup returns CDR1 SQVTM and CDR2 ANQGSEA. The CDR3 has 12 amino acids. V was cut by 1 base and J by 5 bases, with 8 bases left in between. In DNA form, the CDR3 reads TGCAGCGTTGAAGGAGGTGAGACTGAAGCTTTCTTT. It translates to CSVEGGETEAFF.

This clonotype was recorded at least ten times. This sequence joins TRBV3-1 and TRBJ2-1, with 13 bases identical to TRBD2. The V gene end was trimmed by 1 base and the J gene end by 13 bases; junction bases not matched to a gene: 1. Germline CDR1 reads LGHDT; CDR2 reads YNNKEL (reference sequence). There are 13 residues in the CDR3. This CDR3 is CASSQGLAGGQFF. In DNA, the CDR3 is TGTGCCAGCAGCCAAGGACTAGCGGGAGGCCAGTTCTTC.

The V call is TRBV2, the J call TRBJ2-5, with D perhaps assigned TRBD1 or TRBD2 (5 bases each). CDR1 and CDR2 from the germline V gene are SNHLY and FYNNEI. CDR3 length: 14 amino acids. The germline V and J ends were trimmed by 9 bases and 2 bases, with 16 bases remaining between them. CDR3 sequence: CASHSGRMQETQYF. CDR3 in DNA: TGTGCCAGTCACTCGGGACGCATGCAAGAGACCCAGTACTTC.

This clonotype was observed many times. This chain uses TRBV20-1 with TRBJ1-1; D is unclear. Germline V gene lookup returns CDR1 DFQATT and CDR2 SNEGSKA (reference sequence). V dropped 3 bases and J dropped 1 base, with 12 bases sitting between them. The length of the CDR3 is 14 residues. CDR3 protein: CSARSRTGNTEAFF. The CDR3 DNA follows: TGCAGTGCTAGGAGTAGGACGGGGAACACTGAAGCTTTCTTT.

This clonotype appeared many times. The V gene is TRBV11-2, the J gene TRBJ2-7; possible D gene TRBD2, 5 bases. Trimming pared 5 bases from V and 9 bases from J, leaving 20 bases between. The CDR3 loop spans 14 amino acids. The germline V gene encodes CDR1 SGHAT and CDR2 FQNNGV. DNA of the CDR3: TGTGCCAGCAGCGCAACCCCGGAGGTTACGATGCAGTACTTC. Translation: CASSATPEVTMQYF.

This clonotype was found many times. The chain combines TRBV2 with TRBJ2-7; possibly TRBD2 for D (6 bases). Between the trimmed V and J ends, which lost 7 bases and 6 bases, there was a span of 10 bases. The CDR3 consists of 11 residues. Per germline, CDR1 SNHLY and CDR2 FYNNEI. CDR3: CASTTSSEQYF. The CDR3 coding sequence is TGTGCCAGCACTACTAGCTCCGAGCAGTACTTC.

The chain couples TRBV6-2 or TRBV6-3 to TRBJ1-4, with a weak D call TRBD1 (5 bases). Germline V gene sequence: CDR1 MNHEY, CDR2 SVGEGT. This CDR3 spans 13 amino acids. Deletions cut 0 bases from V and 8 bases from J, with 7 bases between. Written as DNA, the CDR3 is TGTGCCAGCAGTTACTCGGGGGAAGAAAAACTGTTTTTT. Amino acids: CASSYSGEEKLFF.

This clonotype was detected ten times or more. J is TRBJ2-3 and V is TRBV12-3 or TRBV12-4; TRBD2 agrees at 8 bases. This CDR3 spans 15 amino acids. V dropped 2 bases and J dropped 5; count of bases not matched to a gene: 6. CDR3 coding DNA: TGTGCCAGCAGTTTATATTCCGGGAGGGGAGATACGCAGTATTTT. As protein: CASSLYSGRGDTQYF.

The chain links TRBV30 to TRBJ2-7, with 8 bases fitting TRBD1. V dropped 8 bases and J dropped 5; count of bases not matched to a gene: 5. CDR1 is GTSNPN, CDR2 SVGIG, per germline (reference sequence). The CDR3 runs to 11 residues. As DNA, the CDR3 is TGTGCCGGAGGGGGACAGGACGAGCAGTACTTC. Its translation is CAGGGQDEQYF. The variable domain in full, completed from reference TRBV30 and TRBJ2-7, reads SQTIHQWPATLVQPVGSPLSLECTVEGTSNPNLYWYRQAAGRGLQLLFYSVGIGQISSEVPQNLSASRPQDRQFILSSKKLLLSDSGFYLCAGGGQDEQYFGPGTRLTVT.

Here the CDR3 reads CASSQGTGLHYNEQFF. The CDR3, as DNA: TGTGCCAGCAGCCAAGGTACGGGACTCCACTACAATGAGCAGTTCTTC. The chain links TRBV4-2 to TRBJ2-1; maybe TRBD2 (6 bases). The CDR3 consists of 16 residues. Germline CDR1 and CDR2: LGHNA and YNFKEQ. V lost 1 base, J lost 3 bases, and 13 bases lay in between.

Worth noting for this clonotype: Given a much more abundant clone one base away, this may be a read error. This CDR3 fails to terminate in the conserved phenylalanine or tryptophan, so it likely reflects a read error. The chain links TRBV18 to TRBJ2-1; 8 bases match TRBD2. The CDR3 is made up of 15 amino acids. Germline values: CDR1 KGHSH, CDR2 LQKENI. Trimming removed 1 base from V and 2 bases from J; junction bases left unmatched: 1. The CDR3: CASSPQGLAYNEQFL. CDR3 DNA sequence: TGTGCCAGCTCACCACAGGGACTAGCCTACAATGAGCAGTTCCTC.

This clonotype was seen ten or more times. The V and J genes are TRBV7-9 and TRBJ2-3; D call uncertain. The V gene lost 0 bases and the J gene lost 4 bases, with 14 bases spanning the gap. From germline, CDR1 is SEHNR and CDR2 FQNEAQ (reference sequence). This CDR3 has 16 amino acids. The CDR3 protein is CASSLAGRVIPDTQYF. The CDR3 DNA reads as TGTGCCAGCAGCTTAGCGGGTCGAGTCATACCAGATACGCAGTATTTT.

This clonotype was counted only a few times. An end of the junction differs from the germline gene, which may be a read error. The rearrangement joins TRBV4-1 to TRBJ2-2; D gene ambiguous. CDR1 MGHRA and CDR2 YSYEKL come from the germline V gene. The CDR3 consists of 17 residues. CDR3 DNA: TGCGCCAGCAGTCAAGATAGAACCGCCGTGAACACCGGGGAGCTGTTTTTT. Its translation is CASSQDRTAVNTGELFF.

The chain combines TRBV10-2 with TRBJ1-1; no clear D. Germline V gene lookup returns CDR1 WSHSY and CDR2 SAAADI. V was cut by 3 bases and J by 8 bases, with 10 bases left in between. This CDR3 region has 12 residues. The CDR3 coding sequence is TGCGCCAGCAGTGACGGAGGCGTCGAAGCTTTCTTT. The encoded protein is CASSDGGVEAFF.

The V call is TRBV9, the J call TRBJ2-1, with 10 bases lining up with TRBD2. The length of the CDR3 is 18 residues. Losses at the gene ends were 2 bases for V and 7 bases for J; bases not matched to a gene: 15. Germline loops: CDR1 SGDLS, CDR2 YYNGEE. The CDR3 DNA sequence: TGTGCCAGCAGCGTCCCTTCTTATAGCGGGGGGCCGTTTAATGAGCAGTTCTTC. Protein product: CASSVPSYSGGPFNEQFF.

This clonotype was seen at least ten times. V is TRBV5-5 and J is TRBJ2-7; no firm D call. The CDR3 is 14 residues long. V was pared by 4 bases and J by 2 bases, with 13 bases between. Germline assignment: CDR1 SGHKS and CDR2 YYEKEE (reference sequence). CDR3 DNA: TGTGCCAGCAGCCAGGACCCACTGACCTACGAGCAGTACTTC. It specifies CASSQDPLTYEQYF.

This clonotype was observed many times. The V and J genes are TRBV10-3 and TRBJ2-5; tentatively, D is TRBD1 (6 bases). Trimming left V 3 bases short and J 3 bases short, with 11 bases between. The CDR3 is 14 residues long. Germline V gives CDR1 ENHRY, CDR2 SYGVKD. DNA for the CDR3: TGTGCCATCAGTGATGCTGCAGGGGAAGAGACCCAGTACTTC. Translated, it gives CAISDAAGEETQYF.

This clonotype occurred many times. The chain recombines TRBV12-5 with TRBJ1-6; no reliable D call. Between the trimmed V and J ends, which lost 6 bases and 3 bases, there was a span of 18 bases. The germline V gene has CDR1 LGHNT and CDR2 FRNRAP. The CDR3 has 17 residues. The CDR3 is CASGPDELLLYNSPLHF. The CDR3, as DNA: TGTGCTAGTGGCCCTGACGAGCTCCTCCTCTATAATTCACCCCTCCACTTT.

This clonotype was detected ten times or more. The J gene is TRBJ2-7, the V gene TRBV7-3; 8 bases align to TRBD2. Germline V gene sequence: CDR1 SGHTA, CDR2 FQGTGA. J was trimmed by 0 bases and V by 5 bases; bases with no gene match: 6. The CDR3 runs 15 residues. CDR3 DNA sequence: TGTGCCAGCAGCCTACTAGCGGCGAGCTCCTACGAGCAGTACTTC. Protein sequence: CASSLLAASSYEQYF.

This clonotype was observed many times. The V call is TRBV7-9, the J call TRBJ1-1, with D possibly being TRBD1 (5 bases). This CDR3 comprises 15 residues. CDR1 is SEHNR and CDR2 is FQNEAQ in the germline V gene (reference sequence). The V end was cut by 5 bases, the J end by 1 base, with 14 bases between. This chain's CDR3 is CASSPPGTRNTEAFF. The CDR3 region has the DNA TGTGCCAGCAGCCCCCCCGGGACCAGGAACACTGAAGCTTTCTTT.

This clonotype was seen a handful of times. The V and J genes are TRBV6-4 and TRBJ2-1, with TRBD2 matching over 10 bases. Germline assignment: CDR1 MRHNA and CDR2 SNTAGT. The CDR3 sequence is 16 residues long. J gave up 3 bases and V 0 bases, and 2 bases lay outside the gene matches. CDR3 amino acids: CASSDSLAGDYNEQFF. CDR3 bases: TGTGCCAGCAGTGACTCCCTAGCGGGAGACTACAATGAGCAGTTCTTC.

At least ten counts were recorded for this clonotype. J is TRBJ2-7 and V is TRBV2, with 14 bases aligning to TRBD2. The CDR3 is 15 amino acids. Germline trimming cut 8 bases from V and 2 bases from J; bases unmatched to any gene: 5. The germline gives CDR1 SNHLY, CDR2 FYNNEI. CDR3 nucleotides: TGTGCCAGCGGACTAGCGGGAGGATTAACCTACGAGCAGTACTTC. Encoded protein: CASGLAGGLTYEQYF.

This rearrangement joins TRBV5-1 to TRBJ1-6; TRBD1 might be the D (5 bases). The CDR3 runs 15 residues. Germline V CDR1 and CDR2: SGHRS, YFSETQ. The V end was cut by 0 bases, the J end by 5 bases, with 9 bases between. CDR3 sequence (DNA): TGCGCCAGCAGCTTGGAGGGGTTGGATAATTCACCCCTCCACTTT. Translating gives CASSLEGLDNSPLHF.

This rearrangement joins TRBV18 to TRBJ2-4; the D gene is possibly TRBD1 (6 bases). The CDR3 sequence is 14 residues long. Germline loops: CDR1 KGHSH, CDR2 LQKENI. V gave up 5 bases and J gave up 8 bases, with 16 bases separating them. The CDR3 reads CASSTAEQGYIQYF. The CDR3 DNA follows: TGTGCCAGCTCAACTGCGGAACAGGGATACATTCAGTACTTC.

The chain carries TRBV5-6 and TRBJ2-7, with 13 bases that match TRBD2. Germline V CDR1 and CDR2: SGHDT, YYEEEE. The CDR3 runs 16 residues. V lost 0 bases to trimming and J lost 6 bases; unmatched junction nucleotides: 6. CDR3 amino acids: CASSLETSGRSREQYF. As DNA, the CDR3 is TGTGCCAGCAGCTTGGAGACTAGCGGGAGGAGTCGCGAGCAGTACTTC.

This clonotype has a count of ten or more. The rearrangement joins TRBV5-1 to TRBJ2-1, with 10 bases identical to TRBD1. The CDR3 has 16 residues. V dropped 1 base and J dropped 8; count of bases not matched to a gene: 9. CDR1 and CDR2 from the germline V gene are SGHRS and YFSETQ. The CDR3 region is CASSLQGQGLSYEQFF. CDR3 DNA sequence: TGCGCCAGCAGCTTGCAGGGACAGGGGTTGAGCTATGAGCAGTTCTTC.

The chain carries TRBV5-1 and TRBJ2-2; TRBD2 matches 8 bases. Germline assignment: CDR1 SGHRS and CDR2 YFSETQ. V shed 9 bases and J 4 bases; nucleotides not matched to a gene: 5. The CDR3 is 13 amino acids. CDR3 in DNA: TGCGCCACCCAGCGGGAGATCACCGGGGAGCTGTTTTTT. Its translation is CATQREITGELFF.

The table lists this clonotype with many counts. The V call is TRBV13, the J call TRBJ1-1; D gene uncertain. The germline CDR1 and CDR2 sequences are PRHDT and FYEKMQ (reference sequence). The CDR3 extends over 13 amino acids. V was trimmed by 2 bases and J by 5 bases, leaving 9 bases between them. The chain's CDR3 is CASSLRVGTEAFF. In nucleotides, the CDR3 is TGTGCCAGCAGCTTAAGGGTGGGGACTGAAGCTTTCTTT.